This TCR beta chain is from a study of T cell repertoires in cytomegalovirus infection. Trimming removed 1 base from V and 8 bases from J, with 11 bases in between. The CDR3 loop spans 13 amino acids. Study conclusions and caveats: The cumulative frequency of public TCR beta families distinguished individuals who carried CMV together with the relevant HLA.

The table lists this clonotype with a few counts. What it recognizes is unknown. Via MiXCR, TCRdb re-called the reads, giving one row per CDR3 protein. This sample has approximately 730,000 distinct CDR3 sequences, with about 28% found just once. The sample consisted of cultured CD8+ T cells from PBMCs, taken from culture after CMV antigen stimulation. This TCR was sampled from a human donor in good health (CMV status not recorded). Some clones in this sample may be carry-over from other donors' samples. The chain links TRBV12-3 or TRBV12-4 to TRBJ1-2; no definite D call. In DNA form, the CDR3 reads TGTGCCAGCAGTTTAGTGGAGAGAGAAGGCTACACCTTC. Translated, it gives CASSLVEREGYTF.